This record covers a single TCR beta chain. CDR3 size: 15 residues. Per the germline V gene, CDR1 is MDHEN and CDR2 is SYDVKM. V lost 6 bases to trimming and J lost 3 bases; unmatched junction nucleotides: 7. Under the authors' procedure: Estimated nucleated cell counts came from reference gene primer amplification. This table comes from immunoSEQ multiplex PCR, and its TCRdb copy is limited to in-frame clones, with some not included. Clone size and the V and J calls come from that table; the DNA yielded D and trimming. The table has over 200,000 clones, about 90% seen once. Seattle patients were enrolled during active infection and followed longitudinally. The data belong to a study of blood T cell repertoires in COVID-19.

The chain recombines TRBV28 with TRBJ2-3, with TRBD1 matching 9 bases. This sequence originates from a man aged 25-40 years with COVID-19, enrolled during active disease. Sequencing input: peripheral blood. The CDR3, as DNA: TGTGCCAGCAGCCAAGGGGGGACAGGGACAGATACGCAGTATTTT. It codes for CASSQGGTGTDTQYF.